Detailed here is one T cell receptor beta chain. What it binds is unknown. The record originates from a study of T cell responses to AZD1222 COVID-19 vaccine. General study findings and limits: Unmutated regions of variants are reportedly targeted by nearly half of spike-specific TCRs. Among those given AZD1222, only six were seropositive at baseline. Clonal diversity was possibly underestimated; the donors were predominantly white British and more often female. CD4 TCRs associated with vaccination spanned spike, dominating at 160-218 and 743-854.

The germline CDR1 and CDR2 sequences are SGHVS and FQNEAQ. The CDR3 is 16 amino acids. Trimming removed 1 base from V and 4 bases from J; junction bases left unmatched: 7. Libraries were prepared by immunoSEQ multiplex PCR; TCRdb keeps only in-frame clonotypes and omits some of them. The sample has more than 110,000 clones, more than 85% seen once. The input for sequencing was peripheral blood, taken on day 0 of AZD1222 vaccination. This clonotype was sampled from an adult in good health. This chain connects TRBV7-8 to TRBJ2-1; TRBD1 agrees at 7 bases. The CDR3 spells CASSLVSRGIYNEQFF. The CDR3 bases are TGTGCCAGCAGCTTAGTCTCCAGGGGGATATACAATGAGCAGTTCTTC.